This entry describes one TCR beta chain. The V gene's germline CDR1 is LNHDA and CDR2 SQIVND (reference sequence). The V end lost 3 bases, the J end lost 0 bases, and 11 bases lay between the germline ends. This CDR3 contains 15 residues. The recovered donors of Cohort 3 showed two negative PCRs, clearance, or symptom resolution. Study processing details: Amplification of reference gene primers provided the estimated nucleated cell counts. Only in-frame clones appear in the TCRdb table, and some are missing; sequencing was by immunoSEQ multiplex PCR. V, J and clone size are those of that table, while D and trimming were read from the DNA. The profile shows around 110,000 clones, about 83% of them singletons. The sample is drawn from a study of blood T cell repertoires in COVID-19.

This chain connects TRBV19 to TRBJ1-1; D not resolved. The sample taken for sequencing was PBMCs or T cells enriched from blood (not recorded which). The source is a woman younger than 45 who had recovered from COVID-19. The CDR3 loop reads CASSMRVTVNTEAFF. As DNA, the CDR3 is TGTGCCAGTAGTATGAGGGTTACAGTGAACACTGAAGCTTTCTTT. Variable domain in full (rest from reference TRBV19 and TRBJ1-1): DGGITQSPKYLFRKEGQNVTLSCEQNLNHDAMYWYRQDPGQGLRLIYYSQIVNDFQKGDIAEGYSVSREKKESFPLTVTSAQKNPTAFYLCASSMRVTVNTEAFFGQGTRLTVV.